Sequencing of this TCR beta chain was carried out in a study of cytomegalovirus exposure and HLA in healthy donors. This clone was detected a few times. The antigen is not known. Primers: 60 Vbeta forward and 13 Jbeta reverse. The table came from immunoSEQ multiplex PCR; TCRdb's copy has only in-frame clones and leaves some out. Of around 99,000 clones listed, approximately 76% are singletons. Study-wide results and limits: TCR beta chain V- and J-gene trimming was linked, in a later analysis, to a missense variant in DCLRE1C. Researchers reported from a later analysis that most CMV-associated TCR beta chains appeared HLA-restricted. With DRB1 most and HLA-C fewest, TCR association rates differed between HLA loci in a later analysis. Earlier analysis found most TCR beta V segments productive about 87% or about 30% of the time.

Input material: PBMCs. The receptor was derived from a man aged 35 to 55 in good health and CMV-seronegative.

CDR3 residues: CASSSRTGARETQYF. The CDR3, as DNA: TGTGCCAGCAGCTCCAGGACAGGTGCTCGGGAGACCCAGTACTTC. This rearrangement joins TRBV7-9 to TRBJ2-5; TRBD1 matches at 7 bases. With 4 bases clipped from V and 5 bases from J, the junction kept 10 bases outside the gene matches. The CDR3 has 15 amino acids. The V gene's germline CDR1 is SEHNR and CDR2 FQNEAQ (reference sequence).